One sample yielded the 23 T cell receptor beta chains listed below, sequenced in a study of cytomegalovirus exposure and HLA in healthy donors. Amplification used 60 Vbeta primers and 13 Jbeta primers. Some clones are missing from TCRdb's copy, which holds only in-frame ones; the method was immunoSEQ multiplex PCR. The sample shows around 180,000 clones, approximately 79% of them seen only once. The sequenced material came from PBMCs. These receptor sequences come from a woman aged 40 to 50 in good health and CMV-seronegative.

V gene TRBV6-6 combines with J gene TRBJ2-5, with TRBD1 as a possible D gene (5 bases). Trimming cost V 6 bases and J 1 base, with 9 bases left between them. The CDR3 extends over 13 amino acids. The germline gives CDR1 MNHNY, CDR2 SVGAGI (reference sequence). Here the CDR3 reads CASSDRAQETQYF. CDR3 nucleotide sequence: TGTGCCAGCAGCGACAGAGCCCAAGAGACCCAGTACTTC.

V and J are TRBV9 and TRBJ2-3; TRBD2 matches at 8 bases. The CDR3 sequence is 14 residues long. CDR1 and CDR2 (germline): SGDLS, YYNGEE. Trimming cost V 3 bases and J 6 bases; bases outside gene matches: 6. The CDR3: CASSAGGAVDTQYF. CDR3 sequence (DNA): TGTGCCAGCAGCGCCGGGGGGGCCGTGGATACGCAGTATTTT.

The V and J genes are TRBV6-1 and TRBJ2-5; weak D call: TRBD1 (8 bases). This CDR3 contains 13 residues. The germline V and J ends were trimmed by 4 bases and 7 bases, with 13 bases remaining between them. CDR1 is MNHNS and CDR2 is SASEGT in the germline V gene. Here the CDR3 reads CASSGYRGGTQYF. The CDR3 region has the DNA TGTGCCAGCAGTGGGTACAGGGGGGGGACCCAGTACTTC.

This clone has a single count. The chain couples TRBV9 to TRBJ2-3, with D maybe TRBD2 (7 bases). V shed 1 base and J shed 5 bases, with 26 bases lying between them. The CDR3 has 19 amino acids. Germline lookup yields CDR1 SGDLS and CDR2 YYNGEE. CDR3 sequence reads: CASSVTGEGGFQMRDTQYF. The CDR3 bases are TGTGCCAGCAGCGTAACTGGGGAGGGGGGCTTTCAAATGAGAGATACGCAGTATTTT.

The genes are TRBV30 and TRBJ1-3, with D unresolved. This CDR3 contains 14 residues. Germline V gene sequence: CDR1 GTSNPN, CDR2 SVGIG (reference sequence). V lost 2 bases and J lost 4, with 12 bases in between. The CDR3 coding sequence is TGTGCCTGGAGTCTTTCGGGAGTCGGAAACACCATATATTTT. It codes for CAWSLSGVGNTIYF.

The chain joins TRBV7-9 to TRBJ1-2; tentative D call: TRBD1 (5 bases). In germline, CDR1 is SEHNR, CDR2 FQNEAQ (reference sequence). The CDR3 is 17 amino acids. V lost 2 bases and J 0 bases, leaving 16 bases between the germline ends. Here the CDR3 DNA reads TGTGCCAGCAGCTTACGTTCCCTAAAACAGGCTAACTATGGCTACACCTTC. Amino acid sequence: CASSLRSLKQANYGYTF.

The CDR3 loop is CASSYGGGLMSGYTF. In DNA form, the CDR3 reads TGTGCCAGCAGTTACGGGGGGGGGCTGATGTCCGGCTACACCTTC. The rearrangement joins TRBV6-5 to TRBJ1-2; TRBD1 is a possible D gene (6 bases). Trimming cost V 2 bases and J 8 bases, with 18 bases left between them. From germline, CDR1 is MNHEY and CDR2 SVGAGI. The CDR3 spans 15 residues.

For this clone: It is likely a read error, because the conserved phenylalanine at the end of the CDR3 is missing. The rearrangement joins TRBV27 to TRBJ1-2; D may be TRBD1 (5 bases). From germline, CDR1 is MNHEY and CDR2 SMNVEV (reference sequence). V shed 4 bases and J shed 4 bases, with 19 bases lying between them. The CDR3 sequence is 16 residues long. CDR3 sequence: CASSSRGRAGFYGYTV. CDR3 bases: TGTGCCAGCAGTTCCCGGGGGAGGGCGGGATTCTATGGCTACACCGTC.

The chain recombines TRBV5-5 with TRBJ1-1; 7 bases are a match to TRBD1. V trimming: 2 bases; J trimming: 7 bases; junction bases outside the gene matches: 2. Germline V gene sequence: CDR1 SGHKS, CDR2 YYEKEE (reference sequence). The CDR3 contains 12 residues. The CDR3 loop reads CASSLGTVEAFF. CDR3 nucleotide sequence: TGTGCCAGCAGCTTAGGGACAGTTGAAGCTTTCTTT.

This chain links TRBV5-1 with TRBJ2-7; 8 positions agree with TRBD2. Germline assignment: CDR1 SGHRS and CDR2 YFSETQ. J gave up 5 bases and V 3 bases, and 7 bases lay outside the gene matches. The CDR3 is 14 amino acids. The CDR3 sequence is CASSSTSAVDEQYF. In nucleotides, the CDR3 is TGCGCCAGCAGCTCGACTAGCGCAGTCGACGAGCAGTACTTC. Full variable domain (rest looked up from reference TRBV5-1 and TRBJ2-7): KAGVTQTPRYLIKTRGQQVTLSCSPISGHRSVSWYQQTPGQGLQFLFEYFSETQRNKGNFPGRFSGRQFSNSRSEMNVSTLELGDSALYLCASSSTSAVDEQYFGPGTRLTVT.

This rearrangement joins TRBV10-3 to TRBJ2-3; 14 bases align to TRBD2. Germline lookup yields CDR1 ENHRY and CDR2 SYGVKD. This CDR3 region has 16 residues. The junction had 7 bases not matched to a gene; V was cut back by 7 bases and J by 4 bases. As DNA, the CDR3 is TGTGCCATCAAAGGGACTAGCGGGAGCGGTCCAGATACGCAGTATTTT. It encodes CAIKGTSGSGPDTQYF.

This rearrangement joins TRBV7-6 to TRBJ2-3, with TRBD2 matching over 8 bases. Germline V gene lookup returns CDR1 SGHVS and CDR2 FNYEAQ. The CDR3 runs to 16 residues. Trimming cost V 5 bases and J 6 bases; bases outside gene matches: 13. The CDR3: CASSLWVSGGEDTQYF. CDR3 DNA: TGTGCCAGCAGCCTCTGGGTCTCCGGGGGGGAGGATACGCAGTATTTT.

Concerning this clone itself: Within the sample, other DNA sequences also encode this same CDR3. This chain uses TRBV5-1 with TRBJ2-7; 7 bases fit TRBD1. V dropped 3 bases and J dropped 4; count of bases not matched to a gene: 1. The CDR3 length is 12 residues. The germline V gene has CDR1 SGHRS and CDR2 YFSETQ. The CDR3 protein is CASSWDSYEQYF. The CDR3 coding sequence is TGCGCCAGCAGCTGGGACAGTTACGAGCAGTACTTC.

The V call is TRBV7-2, the J call TRBJ1-1; TRBD1 matches 8 bases. The CDR3 is 16 residues long. Germline V gives CDR1 SGHTA, CDR2 FQGNSA. Trimming took 1 base from V and 1 from J; bases not matched to a gene: 5. The CDR3 DNA sequence: TGTGCCAGCAGCTTAGTAGGCAGGGGGCCGAACACTGAAGCTTTCTTT. Its protein is CASSLVGRGPNTEAFF.

The chain is built from TRBV29-1 and TRBJ2-1; D perhaps matches TRBD2 (7 bases). This CDR3 comprises 15 residues. Germline loops: CDR1 SQVTM, CDR2 ANQGSEA. Trimming cost V 0 bases and J 4 bases, with 13 bases left between them. The CDR3 loop is CSVEDPGGPYNEQFF. DNA for the CDR3: TGCAGCGTTGAAGATCCCGGGGGGCCATACAATGAGCAGTTCTTC.

The chain combines TRBV4-2 with TRBJ2-1; TRBD2 aligns across 10 bases. CDR1 is LGHNA, CDR2 YNFKEQ, per germline. V lost 0 bases and J lost 7; bases outside the gene matches: 9. The CDR3 has 17 amino acids. Here the CDR3 DNA reads TGTGCCAGCAGCCAAGATTGGATTCTAGCGGGAGTGAATGAGCAGTTCTTC. Translating gives CASSQDWILAGVNEQFF.

In this sample, this clone turned up a few times. CDR3 DNA sequence: TGCGCCAGCAGCCAAGACCTCGATGAGCAGTTCTTC. As protein: CASSQDLDEQFF. V and J are TRBV4-3 and TRBJ2-1; D gene ambiguous. CDR1 and CDR2 from the germline V gene are LGHNA and YSLEER. The length of the CDR3 is 12 residues. The germline V and J ends were trimmed by 0 bases and 8 bases, with 5 bases remaining between them.

The chain joins TRBV5-1 to TRBJ2-3; D is undetermined. CDR3 length: 12 residues. The V and J ends lost 4 bases and 0 bases respectively, with 3 bases between them. Germline V lookup: CDR1 SGHRS, CDR2 YFSETQ. The CDR3 coding sequence is TGCGCCAGCAGCCAAAGCACAGATACGCAGTATTTT. Residues: CASSQSTDTQYF.

The chain is built from TRBV20-1 and TRBJ2-2, with a weak D call TRBD2 (6 bases). The germline V gene has CDR1 DFQATT and CDR2 SNEGSKA (reference sequence). Deletions cut 6 bases from V and 8 bases from J, with 10 bases between. The CDR3 consists of 11 residues. The CDR3 DNA is TGCAGTGCCCCCGGGAGTGGGGAGCTGTTTTTT. It yields the protein CSAPGSGELFF.

Comments on this clone: A junction end diverges from the germline sequence, so it may reflect a read error. The chain recombines TRBV6-5 with TRBJ2-3; D remains unclear. The CDR3 is 11 amino acids. CDR1 MNHEY and CDR2 SVGAGI come from the germline V gene. CDR3 amino acids: CASGGTDTQYF. CDR3 DNA sequence: TGTGCCAGCGGTGGCACGGATACGCAGTATTTT.

This chain links TRBV5-1 with TRBJ2-5; unclear D gene. The last part of the DNA fits TRBJ2-7 better; the J call may be wrong. Per the germline V gene, CDR1 is SGHRS and CDR2 is YFSETQ. The CDR3 extends over 12 amino acids. The CDR3, as DNA: TGCGCCAGCAGCTTGGTAGGCGGCGAGCAGTACTTC. Translated: CASSLVGGEQYF.

This clone came up a few times. The chain links TRBV4-3 to TRBJ2-3; 7 bases are shared with TRBD2. In germline, CDR1 is LGHNA, CDR2 YSLEER. The CDR3 contains 17 residues. The V gene end was trimmed by 0 bases and the J gene end by 4 bases; junction bases not matched to a gene: 10. The CDR3 loop reads CASSQEGRDWFADTQYF. The CDR3 DNA is TGCGCCAGCAGCCAAGAGGGGAGGGATTGGTTCGCAGATACGCAGTATTTT.

The chain joins TRBV7-9 to TRBJ2-4; 12 bases map to TRBD2. This CDR3 is 17 amino acids long. The J segment lost 5 bases and the V segment lost 5 bases, leaving 10 bases of the junction unmatched. Germline loops: CDR1 SEHNR, CDR2 FQNEAQ (reference sequence). CDR3 sequence reads: CASSPSTSGSGENIQYF. In nucleotides, the CDR3 is TGTGCCAGCAGCCCGTCGACTAGCGGGAGTGGGGAAAACATTCAGTACTTC.